This TCR beta chain came from a study of a mutant IDH1 vaccine in newly diagnosed glioma. Stated time point: week 11, during vaccination. Topical imiquimod accompanied each vaccine dose, which consisted of 300 ug of mutant IDH1 20-mer peptide. The V gene end was trimmed by 8 bases and the J gene end by 7 bases; junction bases not matched to a gene: 10. The CDR3 has 15 amino acids. Germline V gene data show CDR1 as WSHSY and CDR2 as SAAADI. This clone was counted between two and nine times. Its antigen is currently unknown. Data came from immunoSEQ multiplex PCR; TCRdb stores just in-frame clones and leaves some out. The sample has under 150,000 clones; 80% are singletons.

V is TRBV10-2 and J is TRBJ2-1; TRBD2 aligns across 11 bases. This receptor was taken from a man aged 35 to 55 with glioma. Sample: PBMCs, taken from a glioma patient whose treatment included an IDH1 peptide vaccine. In nucleotides, the CDR3 is TGCGCCAGCCTTGCTAGAACTAGCGGGGGTAATGAGCAGTTCTTC. This codes for CASLARTSGGNEQFF.